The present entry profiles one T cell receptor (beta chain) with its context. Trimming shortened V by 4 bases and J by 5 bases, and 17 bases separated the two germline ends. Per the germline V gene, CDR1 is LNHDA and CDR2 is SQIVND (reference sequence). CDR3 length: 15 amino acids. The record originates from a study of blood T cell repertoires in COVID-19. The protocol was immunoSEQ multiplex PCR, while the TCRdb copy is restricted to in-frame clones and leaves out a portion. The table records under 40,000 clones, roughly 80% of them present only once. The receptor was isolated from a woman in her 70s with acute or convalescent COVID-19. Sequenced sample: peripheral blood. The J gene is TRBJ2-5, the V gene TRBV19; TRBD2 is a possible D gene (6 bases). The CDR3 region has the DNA TGTGCCAGTAGTAGAACGGATGGGGGGAGCGAGACCCAGTACTTC. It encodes CASSRTDGGSETQYF.